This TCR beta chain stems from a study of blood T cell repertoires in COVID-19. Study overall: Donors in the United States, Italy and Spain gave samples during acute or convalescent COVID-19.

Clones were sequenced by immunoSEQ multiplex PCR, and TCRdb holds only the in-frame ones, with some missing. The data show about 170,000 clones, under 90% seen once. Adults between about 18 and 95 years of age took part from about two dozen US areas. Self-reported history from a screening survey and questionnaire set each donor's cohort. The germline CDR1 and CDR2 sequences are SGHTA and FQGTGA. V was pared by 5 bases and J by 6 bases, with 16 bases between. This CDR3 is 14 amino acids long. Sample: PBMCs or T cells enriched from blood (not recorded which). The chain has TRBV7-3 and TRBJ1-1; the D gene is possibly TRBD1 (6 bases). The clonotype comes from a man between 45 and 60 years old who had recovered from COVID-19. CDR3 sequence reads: CASSPGVRKSEAFF. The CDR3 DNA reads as TGTGCCAGCAGCCCAGGGGTTCGCAAATCTGAAGCTTTCTTT.